This TCR beta chain derives from a study of Ad26.COV2.S vaccination and SARS-CoV-2 variants. In the study overall: The study gave Ad26.COV2.S intramuscularly, once or twice 56 days apart. General observations from the study: Breadth, reportedly substantial, characterized the spike-specific CD8+ and CD4+ T cell responses after vaccination.

With respect to this clone: The antigen is unknown.

Indicated treatment: roughly 18 received Ad26.COV2.S at low or high dose, single or two shots; several received placebo; per-sample allocation not given. The study sampled participants on day 63 after the first vaccine or placebo injection. An Ad26 vector carrying the Wuhan-strain SARS-CoV-2 spike served as the vaccine. This table comes from immunoSEQ multiplex PCR, and its TCRdb copy is limited to in-frame clones, with some not included. The sample lists some 390,000 clones, roughly 90% occurring once. The source was peripheral blood, collected in a trial of Ad26.COV2.S vaccine versus placebo. This sequence was found in a person between 18 and 65 years old who received the Ad26.COV2.S COVID-19 vaccine or a placebo.

The CDR3 loop reads CASGGQGASEQFF. Written as DNA, the CDR3 is TGTGCCAGCGGGGGACAGGGGGCCAGTGAGCAGTTCTTC. The chain combines TRBV2 with TRBJ2-1; the match to TRBD1 covers 12 bases. The CDR3 consists of 13 residues. The ends lost 8 bases at V and 9 bases at J; junction bases unmatched: 5. CDR1 is SNHLY, CDR2 FYNNEI, per germline. Supplemented by reference TRBV2 and TRBJ2-1, the full variable domain reads EPEVTQTPSHQVTQMGQEVILRCVPISNHLYFYWYRQILGQKVEFLVSFYNNEISEKSEIFDDQFSVERPDGSNFTLKIRSTKLEDSAMYFCASGGQGASEQFFGPGTRLTVL.